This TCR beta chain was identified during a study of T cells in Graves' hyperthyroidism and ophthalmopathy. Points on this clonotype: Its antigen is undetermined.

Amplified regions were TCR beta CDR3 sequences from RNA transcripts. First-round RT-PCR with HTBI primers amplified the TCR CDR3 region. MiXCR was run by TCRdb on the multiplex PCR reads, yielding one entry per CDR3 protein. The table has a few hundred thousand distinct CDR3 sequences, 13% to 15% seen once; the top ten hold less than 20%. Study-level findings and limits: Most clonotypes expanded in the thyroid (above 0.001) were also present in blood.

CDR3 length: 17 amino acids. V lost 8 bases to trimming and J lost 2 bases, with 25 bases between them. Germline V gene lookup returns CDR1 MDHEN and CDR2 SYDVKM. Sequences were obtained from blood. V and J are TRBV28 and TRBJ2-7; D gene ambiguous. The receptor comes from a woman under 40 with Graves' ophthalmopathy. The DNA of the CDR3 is TGTGCCAGCTCTTCTCACGGGCTCGGCCGATTAACCTACGAGCAGTACTTC. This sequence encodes CASSSHGLGRLTYEQYF.